This T cell receptor (beta chain) is from a study of early T cells in non-severe SARS-CoV-2 infection. Across the study: Sequencing was performed on bulk RNA from unsorted whole blood, leaving chains unpaired. Study-wide results and limits: In VDJdb matching, anti-spike CD8 responses were favored while private and CD4 specificities went missing.

Note on this clonotype: Its target is unknown.

Researchers tagged individual cDNA molecules with unique molecular identifiers. TCRdb re-analysed the 5' RACE reads in MiXCR, keeping a single row per CDR3 protein. The data hold over 50,000 distinct CDR3 sequences, with around 8% observed a single time. The germline V gene encodes CDR1 KGHSH and CDR2 LQKENI. V was pared by 3 bases and J by 2 bases, with 16 bases between. CDR3 length: 16 amino acids. The V call is TRBV18, the J call TRBJ1-1; the D gene is possibly TRBD1 (5 bases). Input material: whole blood. This clonotype originated in an adult who was a healthcare worker with PCR-confirmed SARS-CoV-2 infection or an uninfected control (not recorded which). CDR3 protein: CASSPRTQKINTEAFF. The DNA of the CDR3 is TGTGCCAGCTCACCCAGGACACAGAAAATTAACACTGAAGCTTTCTTT.